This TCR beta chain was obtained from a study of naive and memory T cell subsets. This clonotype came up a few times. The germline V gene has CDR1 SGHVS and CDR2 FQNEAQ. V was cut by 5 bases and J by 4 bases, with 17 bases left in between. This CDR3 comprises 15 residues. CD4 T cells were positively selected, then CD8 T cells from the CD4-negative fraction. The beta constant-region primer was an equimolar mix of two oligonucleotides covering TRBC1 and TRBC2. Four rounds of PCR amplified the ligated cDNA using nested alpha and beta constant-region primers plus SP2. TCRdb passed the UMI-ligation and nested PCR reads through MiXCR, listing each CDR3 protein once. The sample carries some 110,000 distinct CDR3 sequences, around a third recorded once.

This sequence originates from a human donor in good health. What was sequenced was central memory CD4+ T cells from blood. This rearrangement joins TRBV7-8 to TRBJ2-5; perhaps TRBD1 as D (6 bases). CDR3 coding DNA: TGTGCCAGCAGCGCATCCAACAGGGATGGAGAGACCCAGTACTTC. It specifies CASSASNRDGETQYF.